This T cell receptor beta chain is from a study of T cells after yellow fever vaccination. The overall study: When fractions had low cell numbers, they were prepared with SMART-Seq v4 Ultra Low Input. Study results and limitations: Although most clonotypes did not, a small share appeared in both CD4 and CD8 compartments. Abundant contaminating clonotypes from the bulk population could appear in FACS-sorted repertoires.

In regard to this clonotype: As yet, its antigen is unknown.

The CDR3 contains 19 residues. The germline V gene encodes CDR1 ENHRY and CDR2 SYGVKD. Trimming cost V 2 bases and J 6 bases, with 29 bases left between them. TCRdb processed the 5' RACE reads anew with MiXCR; each CDR3 protein has one entry. The sample yields 500,000 to 700,000 distinct CDR3 sequences, 15% to 20% seen once. Source: PBMCs, taken 15 days after the yellow fever booster vaccination. The source of this sequence is a man under 40 who received the YFV17D yellow fever vaccine. V gene TRBV10-3 combines with J gene TRBJ2-7, with D perhaps given as TRBD1 or TRBD2 (5 bases each). The CDR3, as DNA: TGTGCCATCAGTGAGCCTCGACTAACCCGGGGCCTAAAAGGCCCCGAGCAGTACTTC. Protein product: CAISEPRLTRGLKGPEQYF.